This T cell receptor beta chain was retrieved from a study of technical replicates of blood from several donors. The protocol was immunoSEQ multiplex PCR, while the TCRdb copy is restricted to in-frame clones and leaves out a portion. The table includes 55,000 to 80,000 clones, roughly 98% detected once. The V gene lost 3 bases and the J gene lost 2 bases, with 6 bases spanning the gap. Per germline, CDR1 SGHRS and CDR2 YFSETQ. This CDR3 contains 13 residues. This clone was observed once. Sequencing input: T cells isolated from PBMCs. The receptor was isolated from a human donor in good health. The genes are TRBV5-1 and TRBJ1-3; D unclear. CDR3 sequence (DNA): TGCGCCAGCAGCTCCGGGGCTGGAAACACCATATATTTT. This gives the protein CASSSGAGNTIYF.